These T cell receptor beta chains were read from a single sample in a study of T-cell reconstitution after alpha-beta-depleted transplantation in children. TCRdb re-called the PCR reads with MiXCR, one entry per CDR3 protein. The sample consists of a few hundred thousand distinct CDR3 sequences, around 9.1% of them appearing once. Sequenced material: PBMCs, taken before TCRalphabeta/CD19-depleted stem cell transplant. These receptors all stem from a boy less than two years old with acute myeloid leukemia, due to receive a stem cell transplant. The CDR3 runs from the conserved cysteine through the conserved F or W. The order of the fields is clone size, J gene, V gene, CDR3 length, D gene, CDR3 protein, CDR3 DNA. The D gene is left open where the match is weak. Clone size is shown for a subset of rows, as once, few, many or a class of expanded clone.

size: many; J: TRBJ2-2; V: TRBV2; length: 17; D: TRBD2; CDR3: CASSRLAGGPGTGELFF; DNA: TGTGCCAGCAGCCGCCTAGCGGGGGGGCCGGGGACCGGGGAGCTGTTTTTT
size: NA; J: TRBJ2-2; V: TRBV29-1; length: 15; D: TRBD1; CDR3: CSVVVTGTYTGELFF; DNA: TGCAGCGTTGTTGTGACAGGGACATACACCGGGGAGCTGTTTTTT
size: many; J: TRBJ2-7; V: TRBV7-2; length: 15; D: TRBD1; CDR3: CASSLEGATSHEQYF; DNA: TGTGCCAGCAGCTTAGAGGGGGCGACGTCTCACGAGCAGTACTTC
size: many; J: TRBJ2-1; V: TRBV24-1; length: 13; D: NA; CDR3: CATSEYSYNEQFF; DNA: TGTGCCACCAGTGAGTACAGTTACAATGAGCAGTTCTTC
size: many; J: TRBJ2-1; V: TRBV29-1; length: 14; D: NA; CDR3: CSAREMGMGYEQFF; DNA: TGCAGTGCTCGGGAGATGGGGATGGGCTATGAGCAGTTCTTC
size: NA; J: TRBJ2-3; V: TRBV25-1; length: 14; D: NA; CDR3: CASSDRGLPDTQYF; DNA: TGTGCCAGCAGTGACAGGGGCCTCCCAGATACGCAGTATTTT
size: many; J: TRBJ2-1; V: TRBV5-1; length: 13; D: NA; CDR3: CASSLGPNNEQFF; DNA: TGCGCCAGCAGCTTGGGACCCAACAATGAGCAGTTCTTC
size: many; J: TRBJ1-1; V: TRBV5-8; length: 15; D: NA; CDR3: CASSLVRVAGTEAFF; DNA: TGTGCCAGCAGCTTGGTCCGTGTGGCAGGCACTGAAGCTTTCTTT
size: many; J: TRBJ2-1; V: TRBV6-5; length: 15; D: TRBD2; CDR3: CASSYGAGAYNEQFF; DNA: TGTGCCAGCAGTTACGGAGCGGGGGCCTACAATGAGCAGTTCTTC
size: many; J: TRBJ2-3; V: TRBV29-1; length: 14; D: TRBD1; CDR3: CSVGQGRSTDTQYF; DNA: TGCAGCGTAGGACAGGGTAGGAGCACAGATACGCAGTATTTT
size: few; J: TRBJ2-1; V: TRBV7-6; length: 15; D: NA; CDR3: CASTDPDSPYNEQFF; DNA: TGTGCCAGCACCGACCCAGACAGTCCCTACAATGAGCAGTTCTTC
size: many; J: TRBJ2-7; V: TRBV15; length: 15; D: NA; CDR3: CATSRDQDRVAEQYF; DNA: TGTGCCACCAGCAGAGATCAGGATAGGGTCGCCGAGCAGTACTTC
size: many; J: TRBJ2-3; V: TRBV28; length: 15; D: NA; CDR3: CASSLPLFRTDTQYF; DNA: TGTGCCAGCAGTCTCCCCCTCTTCCGCACAGATACGCAGTATTTT
size: many; J: TRBJ1-2; V: TRBV6-1; length: 14; D: NA; CDR3: CASSDQPGRGGYTF; DNA: TGTGCCAGCAGTGACCAGCCAGGCCGTGGTGGCTACACCTTC
size: many; J: TRBJ2-7; V: TRBV28; length: 13; D: NA; CDR3: CASSSQIFYEQYF; DNA: TGTGCCAGCAGTAGCCAGATCTTCTACGAGCAGTACTTC
size: many; J: TRBJ2-5; V: TRBV7-3; length: 15; D: NA; CDR3: CASSPQSGTPKDQYF; DNA: TGTGCCAGCAGCCCCCAATCCGGGACTCCGAAGGACCAGTACTTC
size: NA; J: TRBJ2-7; V: TRBV28; length: 14; D: NA; CDR3: CASSPVVGAYEQYF; DNA: TGTGCCAGCAGTCCCGTGGTAGGGGCCTACGAGCAGTACTTC
size: NA; J: TRBJ1-6; V: TRBV7-2; length: 14; D: NA; CDR3: CASSSKGLNSPLHF; DNA: TGTGCCAGCAGCTCTAAGGGGCTTAATTCACCCCTCCACTTT
size: many; J: TRBJ2-1; V: TRBV5-5; length: 16; D: NA; CDR3: CASSLAPESSYNEQFF; DNA: TGTGCCAGCAGCTTGGCGCCGGAAAGCTCCTACAATGAGCAGTTCTTC
size: NA; J: TRBJ2-7; V: TRBV4-3; length: 15; D: TRBD2; CDR3: CASSPYRTSVYEQYF; DNA: TGCGCCAGCAGCCCGTACCGGACTAGCGTCTACGAGCAGTACTTC
size: many; J: TRBJ1-1; V: TRBV12-3/TRBV12-4; length: 13; D: NA; CDR3: CASSPAGYTEAFF; DNA: TGTGCCAGCAGTCCCGCAGGGTACACTGAAGCTTTCTTT
size: many; J: TRBJ2-7; V: TRBV12-3/TRBV12-4; length: 16; D: TRBD2; CDR3: CASSPGTRSHPYEQYF; DNA: TGTGCCAGCAGTCCCGGGACTAGATCACACCCCTACGAGCAGTACTTC
size: many; J: TRBJ2-7; V: TRBV10-3; length: 12; D: NA; CDR3: CAISDQGYEQYF; DNA: TGTGCCATCAGTGACCAGGGCTACGAGCAGTACTTC
size: many; J: TRBJ2-7; V: TRBV6-2/TRBV6-3; length: 15; D: TRBD2; CDR3: CASRAPGLANYEQYF; DNA: TGTGCCAGCAGAGCACCGGGACTAGCGAACTACGAGCAGTACTTC
size: many; J: TRBJ1-1; V: TRBV4-2; length: 18; D: NA; CDR3: CASSQLPRKGRENTEAFF; DNA: TGTGCCAGCAGCCAACTCCCGCGGAAAGGAAGGGAGAACACTGAAGCTTTCTTT
size: many; J: TRBJ2-1; V: TRBV12-3/TRBV12-4; length: 13; D: NA; CDR3: CASSPGLYNEQFF; DNA: TGTGCCAGCAGTCCGGGTCTATACAATGAGCAGTTCTTC
size: many; J: TRBJ1-2; V: TRBV6-1; length: 13; D: NA; CDR3: CASTYGHHYGYTF; DNA: TGTGCCAGCACCTACGGACACCACTATGGCTACACCTTC
size: NA; J: TRBJ2-5; V: TRBV19; length: 16; D: TRBD2; CDR3: CASSTRLAGGQETQYF; DNA: TGTGCCAGTAGTACGAGACTAGCGGGAGGCCAAGAGACCCAGTACTTC
size: few; J: TRBJ1-1; V: TRBV20-1; length: 14; D: TRBD1; CDR3: CSARLRQGNTEAFF; DNA: TGCAGTGCTAGACTCCGACAGGGGAACACTGAAGCTTTCTTT
size: many; J: TRBJ2-2; V: TRBV5-5; length: 13; D: NA; CDR3: CASSLMVTGELFF; DNA: TGTGCCAGCAGCTTGATGGTCACCGGGGAGCTGTTTTTT
size: many; J: TRBJ2-1; V: TRBV14; length: 15; D: TRBD2; CDR3: CASSQLAGGGNEQFF; DNA: TGTGCCAGCAGCCAACTAGCGGGAGGAGGCAATGAGCAGTTCTTC